This entry concerns a single T cell receptor (beta chain). Germline loops: CDR1 MNHEY, CDR2 SVGAGI. CDR3 length: 14 amino acids. J was trimmed by 5 bases and V by 5 bases; bases with no gene match: 6. In the authors' workflow: Amplification of reference gene primers was used by the study to estimate nucleated cell counts. Assay: immunoSEQ multiplex PCR; the TCRdb copy retains only in-frame clones and omits some. V and J calls and clone size come straight from that table; D and trimming were deduced from the DNA. This sample has 200,000 to 250,000 clones; approximately 78% occur once, and the top ten carry over 9.5%. This entry comes from a study of blood T cell repertoires in COVID-19. Study background: Acute-phase and convalescent COVID-19 samples originated in the United States, Italy and Spain. Sample material is recorded as cDNA or gDNA derived from T cells, B-cell-depleted T cells, or PBMCs.

The sample consisted of peripheral blood. This chain uses TRBV6-5 with TRBJ2-3; the match to TRBD1 covers 8 bases. This clonotype was obtained from a woman in her thirties or forties with acute or convalescent COVID-19. CDR3 in DNA: TGTGCCAGCAGTCCGGACAGGGAAAAAGATACGCAGTATTTT. Translated: CASSPDREKDTQYF.